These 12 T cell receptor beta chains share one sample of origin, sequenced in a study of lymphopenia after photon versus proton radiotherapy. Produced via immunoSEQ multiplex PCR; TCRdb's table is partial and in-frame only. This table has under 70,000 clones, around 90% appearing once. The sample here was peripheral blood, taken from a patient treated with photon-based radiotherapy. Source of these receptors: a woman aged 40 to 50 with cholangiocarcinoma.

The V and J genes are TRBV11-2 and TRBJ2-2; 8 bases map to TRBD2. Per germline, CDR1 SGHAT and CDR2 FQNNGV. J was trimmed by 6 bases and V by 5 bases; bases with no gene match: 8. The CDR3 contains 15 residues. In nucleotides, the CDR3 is TGTGCCAGCAGCCCCGCGGGGGGAAGCGCCGGGGAGCTGTTTTTT. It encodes CASSPAGGSAGELFF.

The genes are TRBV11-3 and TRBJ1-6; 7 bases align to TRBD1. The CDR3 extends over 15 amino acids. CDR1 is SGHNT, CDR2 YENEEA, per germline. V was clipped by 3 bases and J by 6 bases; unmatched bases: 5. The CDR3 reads CASSFDREGNSPLHF. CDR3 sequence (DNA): TGTGCCAGCAGCTTCGACAGGGAGGGTAATTCACCCCTCCACTTT.

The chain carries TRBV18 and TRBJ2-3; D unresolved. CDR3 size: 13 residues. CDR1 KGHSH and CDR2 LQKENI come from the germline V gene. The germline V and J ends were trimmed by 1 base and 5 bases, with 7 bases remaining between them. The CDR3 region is CASSPQVLDTQYF. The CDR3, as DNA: TGTGCCAGCTCACCACAAGTTCTAGATACGCAGTATTTT.

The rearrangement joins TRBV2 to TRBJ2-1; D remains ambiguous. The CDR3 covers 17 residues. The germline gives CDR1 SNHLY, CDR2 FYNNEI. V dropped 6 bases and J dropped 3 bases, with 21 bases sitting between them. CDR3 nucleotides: TGTGCCAGCAGGGCTCGATACCAGTCTATCAACTACAATGAGCAGTTCTTC. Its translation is CASRARYQSINYNEQFF.

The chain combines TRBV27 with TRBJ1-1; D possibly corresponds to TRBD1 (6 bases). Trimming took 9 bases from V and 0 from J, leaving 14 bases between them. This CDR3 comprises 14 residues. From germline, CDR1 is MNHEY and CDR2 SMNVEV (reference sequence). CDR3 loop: CASGDRLVNTEAFF. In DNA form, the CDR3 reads TGTGCCAGTGGTGACAGGTTAGTGAACACTGAAGCTTTCTTT.

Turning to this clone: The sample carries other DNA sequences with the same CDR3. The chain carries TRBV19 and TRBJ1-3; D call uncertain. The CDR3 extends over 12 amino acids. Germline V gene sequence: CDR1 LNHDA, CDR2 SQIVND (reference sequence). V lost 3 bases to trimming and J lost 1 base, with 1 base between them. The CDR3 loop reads CASSISGNTIYF. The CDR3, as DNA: TGTGCCAGTAGTATTTCTGGAAACACCATATATTTT.

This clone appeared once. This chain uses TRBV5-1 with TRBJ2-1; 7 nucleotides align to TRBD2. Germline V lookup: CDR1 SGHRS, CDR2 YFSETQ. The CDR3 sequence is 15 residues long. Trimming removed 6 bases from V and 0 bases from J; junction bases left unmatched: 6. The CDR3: CASKLAISSYNEQFF. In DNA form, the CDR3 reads TGCGCCAGCAAACTAGCGATCAGCTCCTACAATGAGCAGTTCTTC.

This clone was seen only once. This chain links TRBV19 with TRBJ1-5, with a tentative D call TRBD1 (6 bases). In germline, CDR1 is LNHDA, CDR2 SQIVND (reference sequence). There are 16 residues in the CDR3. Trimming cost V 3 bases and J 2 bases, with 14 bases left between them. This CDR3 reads CASSIEGGRGNQPQHF. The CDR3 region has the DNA TGTGCCAGTAGTATTGAAGGGGGGAGAGGCAATCAGCCCCAGCATTTT. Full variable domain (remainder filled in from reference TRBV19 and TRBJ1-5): DGGITQSPKYLFRKEGQNVTLSCEQNLNHDAMYWYRQDPGQGLRLIYYSQIVNDFQKGDIAEGYSVSREKKESFPLTVTSAQKNPTAFYLCASSIEGGRGNQPQHFGDGTRLSIL.

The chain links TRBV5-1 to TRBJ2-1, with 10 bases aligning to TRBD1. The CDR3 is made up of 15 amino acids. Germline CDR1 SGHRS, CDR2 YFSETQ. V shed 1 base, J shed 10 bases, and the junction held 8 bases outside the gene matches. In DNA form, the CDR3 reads TGCGCCAGCAGCTTGTCGGGACAGGGGTCCGGCGAGCAGTTCTTC. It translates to CASSLSGQGSGEQFF. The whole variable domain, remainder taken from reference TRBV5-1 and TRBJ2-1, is KAGVTQTPRYLIKTRGQQVTLSCSPISGHRSVSWYQQTPGQGLQFLFEYFSETQRNKGNFPGRFSGRQFSNSRSEMNVSTLELGDSALYLCASSLSGQGSGEQFFGPGTRLTVL.

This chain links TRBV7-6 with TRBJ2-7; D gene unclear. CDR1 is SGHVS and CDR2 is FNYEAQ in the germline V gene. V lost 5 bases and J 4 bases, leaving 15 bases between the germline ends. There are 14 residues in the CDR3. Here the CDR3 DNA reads TGTGCCAGCAGCCCAGAGGCGGATCCTTACGAGCAGTACTTC. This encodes CASSPEADPYEQYF.

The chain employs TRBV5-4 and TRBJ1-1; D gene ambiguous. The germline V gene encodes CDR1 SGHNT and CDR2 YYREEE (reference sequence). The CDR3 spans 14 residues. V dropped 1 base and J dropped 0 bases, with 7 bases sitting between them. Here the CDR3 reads CASSLPGLNTEAFF. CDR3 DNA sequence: TGTGCCAGCAGCTTGCCAGGACTGAACACTGAAGCTTTCTTT.

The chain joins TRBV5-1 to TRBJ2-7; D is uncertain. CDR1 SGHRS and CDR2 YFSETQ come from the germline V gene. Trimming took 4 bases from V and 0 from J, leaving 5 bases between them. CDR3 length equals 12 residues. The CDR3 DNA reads TGCGCCAGCAGCGGGTCCTCCTACGAGCAGTACTTC. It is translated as CASSGSSYEQYF.